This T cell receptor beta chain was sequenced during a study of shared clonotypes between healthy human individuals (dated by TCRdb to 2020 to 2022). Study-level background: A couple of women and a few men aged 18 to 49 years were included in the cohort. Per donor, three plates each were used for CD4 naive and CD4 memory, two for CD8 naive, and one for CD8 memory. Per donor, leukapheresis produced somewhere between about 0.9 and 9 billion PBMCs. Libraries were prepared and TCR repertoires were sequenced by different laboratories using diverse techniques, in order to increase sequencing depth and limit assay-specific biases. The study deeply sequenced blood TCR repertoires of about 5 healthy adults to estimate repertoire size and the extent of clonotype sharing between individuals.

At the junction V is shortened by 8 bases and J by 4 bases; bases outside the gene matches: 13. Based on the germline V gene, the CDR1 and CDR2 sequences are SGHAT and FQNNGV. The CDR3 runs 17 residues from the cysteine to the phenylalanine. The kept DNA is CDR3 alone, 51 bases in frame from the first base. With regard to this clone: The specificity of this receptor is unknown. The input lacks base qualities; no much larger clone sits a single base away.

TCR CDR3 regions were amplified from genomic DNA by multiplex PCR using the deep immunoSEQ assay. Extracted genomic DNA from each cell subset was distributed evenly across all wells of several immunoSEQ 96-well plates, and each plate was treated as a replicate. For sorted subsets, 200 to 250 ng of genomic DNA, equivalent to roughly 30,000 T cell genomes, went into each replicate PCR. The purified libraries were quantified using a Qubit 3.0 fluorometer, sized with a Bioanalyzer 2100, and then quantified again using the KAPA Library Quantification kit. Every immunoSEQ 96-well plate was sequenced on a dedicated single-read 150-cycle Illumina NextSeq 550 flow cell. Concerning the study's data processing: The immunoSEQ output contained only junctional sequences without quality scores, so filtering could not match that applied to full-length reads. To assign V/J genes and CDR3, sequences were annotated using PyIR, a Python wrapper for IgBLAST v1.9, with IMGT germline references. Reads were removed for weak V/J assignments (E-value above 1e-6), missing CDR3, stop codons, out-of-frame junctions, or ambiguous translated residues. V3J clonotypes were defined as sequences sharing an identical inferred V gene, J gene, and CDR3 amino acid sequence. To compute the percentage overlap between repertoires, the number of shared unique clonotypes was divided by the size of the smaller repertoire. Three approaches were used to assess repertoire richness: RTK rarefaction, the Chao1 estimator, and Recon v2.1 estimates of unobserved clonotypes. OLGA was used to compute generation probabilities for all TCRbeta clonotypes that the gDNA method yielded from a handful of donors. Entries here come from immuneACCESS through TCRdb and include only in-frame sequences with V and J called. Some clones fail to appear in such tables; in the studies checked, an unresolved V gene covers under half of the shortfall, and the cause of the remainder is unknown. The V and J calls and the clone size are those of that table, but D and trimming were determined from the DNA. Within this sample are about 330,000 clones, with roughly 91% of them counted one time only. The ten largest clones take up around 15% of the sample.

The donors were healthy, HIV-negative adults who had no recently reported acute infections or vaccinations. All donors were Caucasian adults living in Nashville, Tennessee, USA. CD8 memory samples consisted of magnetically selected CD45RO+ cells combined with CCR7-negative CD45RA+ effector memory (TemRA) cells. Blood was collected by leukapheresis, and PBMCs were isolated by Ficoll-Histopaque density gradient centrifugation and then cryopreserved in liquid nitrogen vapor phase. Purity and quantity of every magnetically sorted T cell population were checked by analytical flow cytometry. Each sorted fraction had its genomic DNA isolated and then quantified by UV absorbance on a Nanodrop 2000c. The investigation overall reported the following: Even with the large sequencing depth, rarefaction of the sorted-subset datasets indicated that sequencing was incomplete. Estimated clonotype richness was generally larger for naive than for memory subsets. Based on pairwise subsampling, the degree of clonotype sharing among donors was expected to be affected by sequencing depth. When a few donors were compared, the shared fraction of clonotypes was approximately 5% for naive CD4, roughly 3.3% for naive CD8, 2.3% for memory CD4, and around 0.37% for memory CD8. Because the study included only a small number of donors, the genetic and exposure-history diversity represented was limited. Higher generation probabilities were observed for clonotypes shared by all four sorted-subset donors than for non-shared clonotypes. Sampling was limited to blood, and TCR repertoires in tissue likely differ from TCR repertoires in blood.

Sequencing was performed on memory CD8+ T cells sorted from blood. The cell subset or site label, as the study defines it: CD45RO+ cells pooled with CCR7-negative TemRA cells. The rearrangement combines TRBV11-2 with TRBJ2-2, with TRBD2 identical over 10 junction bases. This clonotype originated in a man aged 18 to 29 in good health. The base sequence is TGTGCCAGCGGAACCCCCTTAGCGGGGGGACCCACCGGGGAGCTGTTTTTT. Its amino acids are CASGTPLAGGPTGELFF.